This record covers a single T cell receptor (beta chain). This CDR3 is 11 amino acids long. The germline V and J ends were trimmed by 6 bases and 5 bases, with 7 bases remaining between them. CDR1 and CDR2 from the germline V gene are MDHEN and SYDVKM. The sample belongs to a study of blood T cell repertoires in COVID-19. TCRdb's table, derived via immunoSEQ multiplex PCR, lists solely in-frame clones and lacks some. The repertoire includes about 270,000 clones, approximately 86% of them detected once, and 1.6% sits in the top ten. The receptor's source is a woman aged 60-70 years who had recovered from COVID-19. Sequencing input: peripheral blood. The chain uses TRBV28 and TRBJ1-2; D is uncertain. DNA of the CDR3: TGTGCCAGCAGACTCGAATATGGCTACACCTTC. This gives the protein CASRLEYGYTF.